This T cell receptor (beta chain) originates from a study of blood T cells in healthy people across ages. Study-wide findings and caveats: Getting older went along with TCR beta diversity per million T cells dropping roughly linearly. Strong correlation existed between TCR beta diversity and naive T cell percentage.

This clonotype was observed a few times. No antigen is known for it. A second PCR, run for about 6 to 11 cycles, used a sample-barcoded 5' primer plus a J-beta primer mix. Using its own MiXCR run on the 5' RACE reads, TCRdb lists one record per CDR3 protein. The sample has around 1.5 million distinct CDR3 sequences, 34% seen once. Trimming took 1 base from V and 4 from J, leaving 17 bases between them. Germline loops: CDR1 MGHRA, CDR2 YSYEKL. The CDR3 runs to 18 residues. J is TRBJ1-6 and V is TRBV4-1; D call uncertain. Material for sequencing was blood. This TCR derives from a woman in her 30s in good health. CDR3 bases: TGCGCCAGCAGCCAAGTAGGGTCAACAGAGGTTTATAATTCACCCCTCCACTTT. Encoded protein: CASSQVGSTEVYNSPLHF.